This note documents a single T cell receptor (beta chain) sequence. Its antigen is not identified. These data originate in a study of shared clonotypes between healthy human individuals. The germline V gene has CDR1 SNHLY and CDR2 FYNNEI. This CDR3 has 13 residues. V shed 10 bases and J 6 bases; nucleotides not matched to a gene: 9. Broader study findings: Researchers sampled blood only, noting tissue repertoires likely differ.

This table comes from immunoSEQ multiplex PCR, and its TCRdb copy is limited to in-frame clones, with some not included. The sample carries hundreds of thousands of clones, around 76% recorded once. This sequence originates from a woman aged 35 to 49 in good health. Some clones in this sample may be carry-over from other donors' samples. Specimen: PBMCs. The chain recombines TRBV2 with TRBJ2-7; TRBD2 matches 10 bases. The CDR3 nucleotides read TGTGCCAACGCTGGCCTAGCGGGAGTCGAGCAGTACTTC. Its protein product is CANAGLAGVEQYF.